The present TCR beta chain was sequenced within a study of shared clonotypes between healthy human individuals. The study, taken as a whole, reports: Sorted-subset sequencing, rarefaction showed, was incomplete despite large depth. A few donors had about 5% of their naive CD4 clonotypes in common. Tissues were not sampled, only blood, and their repertoires likely differ.

CDR1 is MNHNY, CDR2 SVGAGI, per germline (reference sequence). V shed 4 bases and J 3 bases; nucleotides not matched to a gene: 3. CDR3 length: 14 amino acids. The authors' processing: Filtering differed since immunoSEQ provided only junctions, with no quality scores. The table came from immunoSEQ multiplex PCR; TCRdb's copy has only in-frame clones and leaves some out. Clone size and V and J calls were adopted from that table, with D and trimming inferred from the DNA. The table has 2.5 million or so clones, more than 80% seen once. A remark on this clone: Its antigen remains unidentified.

The origin of this receptor is a man aged 18 to 29 in good health. The sample taken for sequencing was naive CD4+ T cells sorted from blood. Subset described: CD45RA+ positively selected. The chain is built from TRBV6-6 and TRBJ2-1, with 7 bases identical to TRBD1. CDR3 amino acids: CASSLNRGYNEQFF. The DNA of the CDR3 is TGTGCCAGCAGTTTGAACAGGGGCTACAATGAGCAGTTCTTC.